These T cell receptor beta chains were read from a single sample in a study of cytomegalovirus exposure and HLA in healthy donors. This table comes from immunoSEQ multiplex PCR, and its TCRdb copy is limited to in-frame clones, with some not included. The sample lists about 190,000 clones; 81% were seen once. Specimen: PBMCs. These receptor sequences come from a man in his late teens or twenties in good health and CMV-seronegative. The CDR3 runs from the conserved cysteine through the conserved F or W. A D gene is named only where the DNA matches it firmly. Size values are once, few and many counts, or a class for expanded clones, and some rows have none.

clone_size | j_call | d_call | v_call | cdr3_aa | cdr3_nt
- | TRBJ1-2 | - | TRBV6-1 | CASTVWPYGYTF | TGTGCCAGCACTGTGTGGCCCTATGGCTACACCTTC
- | TRBJ2-5 | - | TRBV2 | CASSELGAQQETQYF | TGTGCCAGCAGTGAACTAGGGGCCCAACAAGAGACCCAGTACTTC
- | TRBJ2-1 | - | TRBV12-2 | CASRFEERSFSYNEQFF | TGTGCAAGTCGCTTCGAGGAGCGGAGCTTTTCCTACAATGAGCAGTTCTTC
- | TRBJ1-2 | - | TRBV12-5 | CASVRGTEYGYTF | TGTGCTAGTGTCCGGGGGACGGAGTATGGCTACACCTTC
- | TRBJ1-2 | - | TRBV19 | CASSIRSGGDYGYTF | TGTGCCAGTAGTATTCGATCGGGGGGCGACTATGGCTACACCTTC
once | TRBJ2-7 | - | TRBV28 | CASSLSVGRDYEQYF | TGTGCCAGCAGTTTGAGCGTGGGCAGGGACTACGAGCAGTACTTC
- | TRBJ1-1 | - | TRBV4-3 | CASSQDYNTEAFF | TGCGCCAGCAGCCAGGACTATAATACTGAAGCTTTCTTT
- | TRBJ2-5 | TRBD2 | TRBV7-9 | CASSLRVAGGRETQYF | TGTGCCAGCAGCTTACGGGTAGCGGGGGGTCGAGAGACCCAGTACTTC
- | TRBJ2-3 | TRBD2 | TRBV10-3 | CAISEETPLAGTDTQYF | TGTGCCATCAGTGAGGAAACACCTCTAGCGGGCACAGATACGCAGTATTTT
- | TRBJ2-7 | - | TRBV5-6 | CASSYNSKTPSSYEQYF | TGTGCCAGCAGTTATAACAGTAAGACACCGAGCTCCTACGAGCAGTACTTC
- | TRBJ1-3 | - | TRBV15 | CATSRDGRAGNTIYF | TGTGCCACCAGCAGAGATGGGAGGGCTGGAAACACCATATATTTT
- | TRBJ2-2 | - | TRBV18 | CASSPAASGTNTGELFF | TGTGCCAGCTCACCGGCAGCATCAGGCACGAACACCGGGGAGCTGTTTTTT
- | TRBJ2-2 | TRBD1 | TRBV11-2 | CASTTYRDRNTGELFF | TGTGCCAGCACGACTTACCGGGACAGAAACACCGGGGAGCTGTTTTTT
- | TRBJ1-2 | TRBD1 | TRBV20-1 | CSVQGAHGYTF | TGCAGTGTCCAGGGGGCCCACGGCTACACCTTC
- | TRBJ2-3 | - | TRBV28 | CASSSDISTDTQYF | TGTGCCAGCAGTTCGGACATTAGCACAGATACGCAGTATTTT
- | TRBJ2-7 | TRBD1 | TRBV7-2 | CASSLQGAREQYF | TGTGCCAGCAGCTTGCAGGGGGCGCGGGAGCAGTACTTC
- | TRBJ2-2 | TRBD2 | TRBV7-7 | CASSLTGGTGELFF | TGTGCTAGCAGCTTAACCGGGGGGACCGGGGAGCTGTTTTTT
- | TRBJ1-1 | - | TRBV11-2 | CASSPGQGMNTEAFF | TGTGCCAGCAGCCCCGGGCAGGGGATGAACACTGAAGCTTTCTTT
- | TRBJ1-2 | TRBD1 | TRBV5-6 | CASGTGVPNYGYTF | TGTGCCAGCGGAACAGGGGTACCCAACTATGGCTACACCTTC
- | TRBJ1-1 | - | TRBV30 | CASSPGYNTEAFF | TGTGCCTCCTCTCCAGGGTACAACACTGAAGCTTTCTTT
once | TRBJ2-7 | TRBD1 | TRBV18 | CASSPPWDRAYEQYF | TGTGCCAGCTCACCACCATGGGACAGGGCCTACGAGCAGTACTTC
- | TRBJ2-3 | - | TRBV19 | CASSIGLGDTQYF | TGTGCCAGTAGTATCGGACTGGGTGATACGCAGTATTTT
- | TRBJ1-5 | - | TRBV2 | CASSPGGSQPQHF | TGTGCCAGCAGTCCCGGGGGATCACAGCCCCAGCATTTT
- | TRBJ1-2 | TRBD1 | TRBV6-1 | CASIIGTGYGYTF | TGTGCCAGCATTATTGGGACAGGGTATGGCTACACCTTC
- | TRBJ2-1 | TRBD1 | TRBV7-3 | CASSPTGGAGDEQFF | TGTGCCAGCAGCCCTACAGGGGGCGCAGGCGATGAGCAGTTCTTC
few | TRBJ2-7 | TRBD2 | TRBV7-9 | CSSSLAGGIEQYF | TGTTCCAGCAGCTTAGCGGGGGGTATAGAGCAGTACTTC
- | TRBJ2-1 | TRBD2 | TRBV29-1 | CSVELLAGGSYNEQFF | TGCAGCGTTGAATTACTAGCGGGAGGGTCCTACAATGAGCAGTTCTTC
- | TRBJ2-7 | - | TRBV14 | CASSQDSYEQYF | TGTGCCAGCAGCCAGGACAGCTACGAGCAGTACTTC
- | TRBJ2-1 | TRBD2 | TRBV5-3 | CARSPTASGEQFF | TGTGCCAGAAGCCCTACCGCTAGCGGGGAGCAGTTCTTC
- | TRBJ2-3 | TRBD2 | TRBV7-9 | CASSPWGGSTDTQYF | TGTGCCAGCAGCCCATGGGGGGGAAGCACAGATACGCAGTATTTT
- | TRBJ1-1 | TRBD1 | TRBV19 | CASSIDPGQGSGAFF | TGTGCCAGTAGTATAGATCCCGGACAGGGGAGTGGAGCTTTCTTT
- | TRBJ1-1 | TRBD1 | TRBV9 | CASSSGTENTEAFF | TGTGCCAGCAGCTCGGGGACAGAAAACACTGAAGCTTTCTTT
few | TRBJ1-3 | - | TRBV9 | CASSVDSSSGNTIYF | TGTGCCAGCAGCGTAGATTCGAGCTCTGGAAACACCATATATTTT
few | TRBJ2-2 | TRBD1 | TRBV5-4 | CASSSGQKNTGELFF | TGTGCCAGCAGTTCGGGACAGAAGAACACCGGGGAGCTGTTTTTT
once | TRBJ2-7 | TRBD2 | TRBV4-3 | CASSQEAGAREQYF | TGCGCCAGCAGCCAAGAGGCGGGAGCCCGGGAGCAGTACTTC
- | TRBJ2-3 | - | TRBV19 | CASSTSGTDTQYF | TGTGCCAGTAGTACCTCAGGGACAGATACGCAGTATTTT